The 26 T cell receptor beta chains in this list originate from one sample, sequenced in a study of patients and donors after allogeneic stem cell transplantation. Via MiXCR, TCRdb re-called the RT-PCR reads, giving one row per CDR3 protein. The profile covers about 960,000 distinct CDR3 sequences, with roughly 18% appearing a single time and 6% taken by the ten largest. Sequencing was done on a sample of blood, either unsorted or a sorted T cell fraction (not recorded which). These receptors were taken from a human donor who was either an allogeneic HSCT recipient or a stem cell or donor lymphocyte infusion donor (not recorded which). It is not recorded whose cells these are; they may come from a transplant donor.

This clonotype turned up a few times. The chain recombines TRBV5-1 with TRBJ2-3; D not resolved. Looked up from germline, CDR1 is SGHRS and CDR2 is YFSETQ. The V end was cut by 2 bases, the J end by 5 bases, with 9 bases between. The CDR3 is made up of 13 amino acids. Here the CDR3 DNA reads TGCGCCAGCAGCTTAACACTTTTAGATACGCAGTATTTT. Its translation is CASSLTLLDTQYF.

This sequence joins TRBV2 and TRBJ2-1; D call uncertain. The CDR3 extends over 12 amino acids. CDR1 is SNHLY, CDR2 FYNNEI, per germline. V shed 3 bases and J shed 10 bases, with 10 bases lying between them. CDR3 sequence: CASSEAPLEQFF. In DNA form, the CDR3 reads TGTGCCAGCAGTGAGGCACCCCTGGAGCAGTTCTTC.

This clonotype has ten or more counts. The genes are TRBV24-1 and TRBJ2-1, with TRBD1 identical over 8 bases. The CDR3 contains 15 residues. The junction had 9 bases not matched to a gene; V was cut back by 7 bases and J by 5 bases. Germline loops: CDR1 KGHDR, CDR2 SFDVKD. CDR3 loop: CATRHSGGLNNEQFF. The CDR3 region has the DNA TGTGCCACCAGGCACTCAGGGGGCTTGAACAATGAGCAGTTCTTC.

This clonotype was counted ten times or more. The chain carries TRBV12-3 or TRBV12-4 and TRBJ2-1; D unresolved. This CDR3 spans 13 amino acids. Trimming pared 3 bases from V and 3 bases from J, leaving 6 bases between. For the CDR3, the DNA is TGTGCCAGCAGTTTCAGTCGCTACAATGAGCAGTTCTTC. Residues: CASSFSRYNEQFF.

The chain is built from TRBV13 and TRBJ1-1, with D hard to call. CDR1 and CDR2 (germline): PRHDT, FYEKMQ (reference sequence). The CDR3 covers 15 residues. V was trimmed by 5 bases and J by 6 bases, leaving 19 bases between them. The CDR3 sequence is CASSQNKASPPEAFF. CDR3 bases: TGTGCCAGCAGCCAGAACAAGGCGTCACCCCCTGAAGCTTTCTTT.

In its sample, this clonotype was seen a few times. The chain couples TRBV29-1 to TRBJ2-3; D gene ambiguous. Germline V lookup: CDR1 SQVTM, CDR2 ANQGSEA. The CDR3 loop spans 13 amino acids. V shed 5 bases and J shed 2 bases, with 11 bases lying between them. The CDR3 protein is CSVLTDSTDTQYF. The CDR3 bases are TGCAGCGTTCTGACTGATTCCACAGATACGCAGTATTTT.

This clonotype was picked up a small number of times. The chain recombines TRBV27 with TRBJ2-4; the D call may be TRBD1 or TRBD2 (5 bases each). There are 12 residues in the CDR3. V was pared by 6 bases and J by 5 bases, with 8 bases between. Germline V CDR1 and CDR2: MNHEY, SMNVEV (reference sequence). CDR3 DNA: TGTGCCAGCAGGGGGGTGCAAAACATTCAGTACTTC. This codes for CASRGVQNIQYF.

This clonotype was seen a few times. The V gene is TRBV27, the J gene TRBJ1-5, with 8 bases matching TRBD1. Germline lookup yields CDR1 MNHEY and CDR2 SMNVEV (reference sequence). Trimming cost V 5 bases and J 6 bases; bases outside gene matches: 9. This CDR3 spans 15 amino acids. CDR3 amino acids: CASSRTGTGFQPQHF. The DNA for the CDR3 is TGTGCCAGCAGTAGAACCGGGACAGGTTTTCAGCCCCAGCATTTT.

This clonotype has only a few counts. The chain couples TRBV6-5 to TRBJ2-3; 7 bases map to TRBD1. V lost 3 bases to trimming and J lost 1 base; unmatched junction nucleotides: 13. Germline loops: CDR1 MNHEY, CDR2 SVGAGI. The CDR3 has 18 amino acids. The CDR3, as DNA: TGTGCCAGCAGTTATTACAAACTAGGACAGGCCGGCACAGATACGCAGTATTTT. It translates to CASSYYKLGQAGTDTQYF.

This clonotype was seen a few times. The chain's CDR3 is CASSVGTLDFTDTQYF. Here the CDR3 DNA reads TGCGCCAGCAGCGTCGGGACACTTGATTTCACAGATACGCAGTATTTT. The rearrangement links TRBV5-1 to TRBJ2-3, with D tentatively TRBD1 (6 bases). The ends were cut back, 4 bases at V and 2 bases at J, with 17 bases in the middle. Germline V lookup: CDR1 SGHRS, CDR2 YFSETQ. The CDR3 extends over 16 amino acids.

This clonotype occurred a few times. The chain employs TRBV28 and TRBJ2-7; D remains unclear. This CDR3 is built from 13 residues. Germline lookup yields CDR1 MDHEN and CDR2 SYDVKM. Deletions cut 6 bases from V and 5 bases from J, with 14 bases between. CDR3: CASSAGGVNEQYF. The CDR3 DNA sequence: TGTGCCAGCAGCGCCGGTGGGGTCAACGAGCAGTACTTC.

This clonotype has a handful of counts. The CDR3 loop reads CASSQEGVRGNTIYF. CDR3 nucleotide sequence: TGTGCCAGCAGCCAAGAAGGGGTTAGGGGAAACACCATATATTTT. This chain links TRBV4-2 with TRBJ1-3, with D perhaps TRBD1 (5 bases). CDR3 length: 15 amino acids. V shed 0 bases and J shed 4 bases, with 10 bases lying between them. CDR1 LGHNA and CDR2 YNFKEQ come from the germline V gene.

The chain carries TRBV11-2 and TRBJ2-7; 12 bases map to TRBD2. This CDR3 is 16 amino acids long. The ends lost 2 bases at V and 4 bases at J; junction bases unmatched: 6. Germline CDR1 is SGHAT and CDR2 is FQNNGV. As DNA, the CDR3 is TGTGCCAGCAGCTTATATACTAGCGGGAGGAGGTACGAGCAGTACTTC. Encoded protein: CASSLYTSGRRYEQYF.

This chain uses TRBV3-1 with TRBJ1-1; D is perhaps TRBD1 (5 bases). Germline assignment: CDR1 LGHDT and CDR2 YNNKEL (reference sequence). The CDR3 totals 12 residues. Trimming left V 4 bases short and J 6 bases short, with 9 bases between. The CDR3 protein is CASSRQTAEAFF. CDR3 coding DNA: TGTGCCAGCAGCCGCCAGACAGCTGAAGCTTTCTTT.

This clonotype has at least ten counts. This CDR3 is CASSLLGLAGDDEQFF. The DNA for the CDR3 is TGTGCCAGCAGCTTGTTAGGGTTAGCGGGAGACGATGAGCAGTTCTTC. The V gene is TRBV5-6, the J gene TRBJ2-1; 9 nucleotides match TRBD2. Unmatched junction bases numbered 10, after V lost 1 base and J lost 8 bases. CDR3 length: 16 residues. Germline CDR1 reads SGHDT; CDR2 reads YYEEEE.

This clonotype was seen a handful of times. The V gene is TRBV25-1, the J gene TRBJ2-1; D possibly corresponds to TRBD1 (5 bases). CDR1 MGHDK and CDR2 SYGVNS come from the germline V gene. The CDR3 is 14 residues long. V dropped 4 bases and J dropped 3 bases, with 10 bases sitting between them. The CDR3 loop reads CASSGDSFYNEQFF. CDR3 sequence (DNA): TGTGCCAGCAGTGGAGACAGCTTCTACAATGAGCAGTTCTTC.

The chain couples TRBV9 to TRBJ2-7; 7 bases align to TRBD1. Trimming cost V 3 bases and J 9 bases; bases outside gene matches: 9. Germline V gene lookup returns CDR1 SGDLS and CDR2 YYNGEE. The length of the CDR3 is 13 residues. The chain's CDR3 is CASSASPTGRQYF. The CDR3 nucleotides are TGTGCCAGCAGCGCCAGCCCGACAGGGAGGCAGTACTTC.

This chain connects TRBV24-1 to TRBJ2-1, with 9 bases matching TRBD1. CDR1 and CDR2 (germline): KGHDR, SFDVKD. The length of the CDR3 is 16 residues. The trim removed 4 bases at V and 6 bases at J, leaving 9 bases unmatched. The CDR3 coding sequence is TGTGCCACCAGTGACCAAACAGGGGGCGTGGGCAATGAGCAGTTCTTC. The encoded protein is CATSDQTGGVGNEQFF.

The V call is TRBV12-3 or TRBV12-4, the J call TRBJ2-1; 7 bases agree with TRBD1. This CDR3 contains 16 residues. Trimming took 6 bases from V and 0 from J; bases not matched to a gene: 8. The CDR3 sequence: CASRNRQGGSYNEQFF. The CDR3 DNA is TGTGCCAGCAGAAACCGACAGGGCGGCTCCTACAATGAGCAGTTCTTC.

Comments on this clonotype: A much larger clonotype is one base distant, so this may be a read error. The V and J genes are TRBV2 and TRBJ2-5; possible D gene TRBD1, 6 bases. This CDR3 has 15 residues. Germline V lookup: CDR1 SNHLY, CDR2 FYNNEI. Trimming stripped 11 bases from V and 2 bases from J, with 21 bases between. As DNA, the CDR3 is TGTGCCTGCACTCCCAAGGGGGACCTTCAAGAGACCCAGTACTTC. Its translation: CACTPKGDLQETQYF.

There are a few counts of this clonotype. The chain employs TRBV24-1 and TRBJ1-1; D is undetermined. This CDR3 is built from 13 residues. CDR1 and CDR2 (germline): KGHDR, SFDVKD. Trimming left V 2 bases short and J 6 bases short, with 9 bases between. CDR3 sequence: CATSDSAGPEAFF. CDR3 nucleotides: TGTGCCACCAGTGATTCGGCCGGCCCTGAAGCTTTCTTT.

The chain has TRBV27 and TRBJ2-7; TRBD1 matches 9 bases. The trim removed 4 bases at V and 6 bases at J, leaving 7 bases unmatched. CDR1 and CDR2 (germline): MNHEY, SMNVEV (reference sequence). This CDR3 contains 14 residues. This CDR3 reads CASSSGQGMGEQYF. The CDR3 region has the DNA TGTGCCAGCAGTTCGGGACAGGGTATGGGCGAGCAGTACTTC.

The chain has TRBV11-2 and TRBJ1-2, with D perhaps matching TRBD1 (5 bases). This CDR3 has 16 amino acids. The V and J ends lost 3 bases and 7 bases respectively, with 21 bases between them. Germline CDR1 and CDR2: SGHAT and FQNNGV. The CDR3 sequence: CASSLSLSLKGAGYTF. CDR3 nucleotide sequence: TGTGCCAGCAGCTTGAGTTTAAGCTTGAAAGGGGCTGGCTACACCTTC.

This chain links TRBV27 with TRBJ2-7; D may be TRBD2 (6 bases). The CDR3 runs 13 residues. Germline lookup yields CDR1 MNHEY and CDR2 SMNVEV (reference sequence). V was shortened by 6 bases and J by 0 bases, with 9 bases between the two germline ends. Here the CDR3 DNA reads TGTGCCAGCAGAGCGGGTGGCTCCTACGAGCAGTACTTC. Its protein is CASRAGGSYEQYF.

This clonotype was counted between two and nine times. The genes are TRBV27 and TRBJ1-1; 9 positions match TRBD1. V trimming: 3 bases; J trimming: 12 bases; junction bases outside the gene matches: 5. The germline gives CDR1 MNHEY, CDR2 SMNVEV (reference sequence). The CDR3 length is 12 residues. The CDR3 loop reads CASSLGTGTSFF. The DNA of the CDR3 is TGTGCCAGCAGTTTGGGGACAGGGACGTCTTTCTTT.

The chain is built from TRBV29-1 and TRBJ2-5; D is possibly TRBD1 or TRBD2 (5 bases each). The CDR3 spans 13 residues. Per the germline V gene, CDR1 is SQVTM and CDR2 is ANQGSEA. Trimming left V 1 base short and J 4 bases short, with 10 bases between. This CDR3 reads CSVEGRDGETQYF. The CDR3 DNA sequence: TGCAGCGTTGAAGGAAGGGACGGAGAGACCCAGTACTTC.